This T cell receptor (beta chain) was identified during a study of blood T cell repertoires in COVID-19. Across the study: PBMCs, B-cell-depleted T cells, or T cells were the source of the cDNA or gDNA that made up the material.

Germline loops: CDR1 SGHDN, CDR2 FVKESK. The CDR3 extends over 13 amino acids. Trimming cost V 5 bases and J 4 bases, with 6 bases left between them. Individuals aged roughly 18 to 90 years were recruited from roughly 23 US areas. Donors were grouped by their self-reported clinical history. Libraries were prepared by immunoSEQ multiplex PCR; TCRdb keeps only in-frame clonotypes and omits some of them. Among approximately 230,000 clones listed, 80% to 90% were seen once. This TCR derives from a man between 18 and 29 years old who had recovered from COVID-19. The rearrangement joins TRBV14 to TRBJ1-6; possible D gene TRBD1, 6 bases. The sequencing input was PBMCs or T cells enriched from blood (not recorded which). CDR3: CASSGQYNSPLHF. In DNA form, the CDR3 reads TGTGCCAGCAGCGGACAGTATAATTCACCCCTCCACTTT.